This is a list of T cell receptor beta chains from one sample in a study of T cell repertoires in cytomegalovirus infection. Each CDR3 protein is one row after TCRdb ran MiXCR on the reads. Here the sample spans about 98,000 distinct CDR3 sequences, more than 15% being singletons. Source material: PBMCs. The receptor source for this set is a human donor in good health (CMV status not recorded). Some clones in this sample may be carry-over from other donors' samples. Each CDR3 is given with its conserved first and last residue. The D gene is left open where the match is weak. Some rows have no size entry. The others give once, few or many, or a class for an expanded clone.

clone size | J gene | D gene | V gene | CDR3 protein | CDR3 DNA
many | TRBJ1-3 | TRBD1 | TRBV28 | CASSLREGASGNTIYF | TGTGCCAGCAGTTTGAGGGAGGGGGCATCTGGAAACACCATATATTTT
many | TRBJ2-1 | TRBD1 | TRBV20-1 | CSASGTGDSYNEQFF | TGCAGTGCTTCCGGGACAGGGGACTCCTACAATGAGCAGTTCTTC
many | TRBJ2-1 | - | TRBV7-2 | CASSAAGQTYNEQFF | TGTGCCAGCAGCGCCGCGGGACAGACCTACAATGAGCAGTTCTTC
- | TRBJ2-5 | TRBD1 | TRBV29-1 | CSVVYRGPETQYF | TGCAGCGTTGTCTACAGGGGACCTGAGACCCAGTACTTC
- | TRBJ2-3 | - | TRBV6-2/TRBV6-3 | CASSSDGGFADTQYF | TGTGCCAGCAGTTCCGACGGGGGATTCGCAGATACGCAGTATTTT
many | TRBJ1-5 | - | TRBV7-8 | CASSPTEGNQPQHF | TGTGCCAGCAGCCCTACTGAGGGCAATCAGCCCCAGCATTTT
many | TRBJ2-3 | - | TRBV7-2 | CASSMTGGAGTDTQYF | TGTGCCAGCAGCATGACTGGGGGGGCTGGCACAGATACGCAGTATTTT
medium-sized | TRBJ1-1 | - | TRBV7-2 | CASSNQGWSTEAFF | TGTGCCAGCAGCAACCAGGGATGGAGCACTGAAGCTTTCTTT
many | TRBJ1-2 | TRBD1 | TRBV7-2 | CASSNPGTGGGGGYTF | TGTGCCAGCAGCAATCCCGGGACAGGGGGCGGGGGGGGCTACACCTTC
many | TRBJ1-1 | TRBD1 | TRBV11-2 | CASSLGAGGAPKNTEAFF | TGTGCCAGCAGCTTAGGGGCAGGGGGCGCCCCGAAGAACACTGAAGCTTTCTTT
many | TRBJ2-5 | - | TRBV7-9 | CASSWNSGVQETQYF | TGTGCCAGCAGCTGGAATAGCGGAGTGCAAGAGACCCAGTACTTC
- | TRBJ2-7 | - | TRBV28 | CASRGDSYEQYF | TGTGCCAGCAGAGGAGATTCCTACGAGCAGTACTTC
many | TRBJ2-3 | TRBD2 | TRBV12-3/TRBV12-4 | CASSPGGGGDTQYF | TGTGCCAGCAGTCCCGGGGGGGGAGGGGATACGCAGTATTTT
many | TRBJ2-7 | TRBD1 | TRBV6-2/TRBV6-3 | CASSGDRIYEQYF | TGTGCCAGCAGTGGGGACAGGATCTACGAGCAGTACTTC